Shown below are 13 T cell receptor beta chains from a single sample sequenced in a study of control samples from healthy donors and cancer patients. This table comes from immunoSEQ multiplex PCR, and its TCRdb copy is limited to in-frame clones, with some not included. The sample gives tens of thousands of clones, around 87% of which show up once; about 6.5% is in the top ten. The sample taken for sequencing was PBMCs. The origin of the receptors is a man in his 60s with colorectal cancer.

In its sample, this clone ranks as medium-sized. This chain joins TRBV6-5 and TRBJ1-2, with D possibly TRBD1 on 6 matching bases. Deletions cut 2 bases from V and 7 bases from J, with 17 bases between. This CDR3 is 15 amino acids long. Germline lookup yields CDR1 MNHEY and CDR2 SVGAGI. CDR3 protein: CASSYRPWGAGGYTF. The CDR3 nucleotides are TGTGCCAGCAGTTACCGCCCCTGGGGGGCAGGTGGCTACACCTTC.

The chain links TRBV11-2 to TRBJ2-5; tentatively, D is TRBD1 (6 bases). Trimming took 3 bases from V and 1 from J, leaving 9 bases between them. Germline lookup yields CDR1 SGHAT and CDR2 FQNNGV. The CDR3 is made up of 14 amino acids. Here the CDR3 DNA reads TGTGCCAGCAGCTTGGCCAGGGGCCAAGAGACCCAGTACTTC. It translates to CASSLARGQETQYF. The full variable domain, rest sourced from reference TRBV11-2 and TRBJ2-5, is EAGVAQSPRYKIIEKRQSVAFWCNPISGHATLYWYQQILGQGPKLLIQFQNNGVVDDSQLPKDRFSAERLKGVDSTLKIQPAKLEDSAVYLCASSLARGQETQYFGPGTRLLVL.

CDR3 coding DNA: TGTGCCTGGAGTGTACGGGCCGGGGAGCTGTTTTTT. It is translated as CAWSVRAGELFF. This rearrangement joins TRBV30 to TRBJ2-2; D ambiguous. In germline, CDR1 is GTSNPN, CDR2 SVGIG (reference sequence). The CDR3 consists of 12 residues. V lost 0 bases and J lost 6, with 5 bases in between.

This chain uses TRBV7-9 with TRBJ2-2; the D is unclear. Trimming stripped 6 bases from V and 2 bases from J, with 10 bases between. CDR1 is SEHNR and CDR2 is FQNEAQ in the germline V gene (reference sequence). CDR3 length equals 14 residues. The CDR3 sequence: CASRHRRNTGELFF. The CDR3 bases are TGTGCCAGCAGACACAGAAGAAACACCGGGGAGCTGTTTTTT.

This chain connects TRBV30 to TRBJ2-5; the match to TRBD2 covers 8 bases. The germline V gene encodes CDR1 GTSNPN and CDR2 SVGIG (reference sequence). There are 13 residues in the CDR3. V lost 3 bases, J lost 7 bases, and 7 bases stayed unmatched. The CDR3 reads CAWSRGGLGTQYF. CDR3 nucleotide sequence: TGTGCCTGGAGCCGGGGGGGCTTGGGGACCCAGTACTTC.

This sequence joins TRBV11-2 and TRBJ2-7; no firm D call. The germline V gene encodes CDR1 SGHAT and CDR2 FQNNGV. This CDR3 is built from 11 residues. Between the trimmed V and J ends, which lost 4 bases and 2 bases, there was a span of 3 bases. Here the CDR3 DNA reads TGTGCCAGCAGCTCCCCCTACGAGCAGTACTTC. This sequence encodes CASSSPYEQYF.

The chain is built from TRBV5-6 and TRBJ1-3; D might be TRBD1 (5 bases). V dropped 1 base and J dropped 1 base, with 9 bases sitting between them. CDR3 length: 15 amino acids. The V gene's germline CDR1 is SGHDT and CDR2 YYEEEE. The chain's CDR3 is CASSLLGVSGNTIYF. CDR3 DNA: TGTGCCAGCAGCTTGCTGGGGGTATCTGGAAACACCATATATTTT.

Here the CDR3 DNA reads TGTGCCAGCAGTATACAGGGCTGGAATGAGCAGTTCTTC. Residues: CASSIQGWNEQFF. The genes are TRBV12-3 or TRBV12-4 and TRBJ2-1, with D tentatively TRBD1 (6 bases). The CDR3 contains 13 residues. V lost 5 bases to trimming and J lost 7 bases, with 12 bases between them.

The chain carries TRBV27 and TRBJ2-2; a possible D gene is TRBD2 (5 bases). Germline V lookup: CDR1 MNHEY, CDR2 SMNVEV (reference sequence). V was clipped by 2 bases and J by 5 bases, with 9 bases between them. This CDR3 comprises 14 residues. DNA of the CDR3: TGTGCCAGCAGTTTAGTCGGGGTAACCGGGGAGCTGTTTTTT. Its translation is CASSLVGVTGELFF.

V usage is TRBV5-1 and J usage is TRBJ1-1, with TRBD1 matching 7 bases. This CDR3 has 15 residues. Looked up from germline, CDR1 is SGHRS and CDR2 is YFSETQ. The junction had 15 bases not matched to a gene; V was cut back by 6 bases and J by 7 bases. The CDR3 protein is CASKQRGMGQHEAFF. CDR3 bases: TGCGCCAGCAAGCAGCGGGGTATGGGACAGCATGAAGCTTTCTTT.

CDR3 nucleotide sequence: TGTGCCAGCAGCTTAGTTAAGCCAGATACGCAGTATTTT. Translating gives CASSLVKPDTQYF. The chain carries TRBV7-2 and TRBJ2-3, with D uncertain. CDR1 is SGHTA, CDR2 FQGNSA, per germline. V dropped 1 base and J dropped 4 bases, with 6 bases sitting between them. The CDR3 sequence is 13 residues long.

The chain uses TRBV5-6 and TRBJ1-6, with 8 bases matching TRBD1. The germline gives CDR1 SGHDT, CDR2 YYEEEE. The CDR3 runs to 17 residues. V lost 2 bases and J lost 0; bases outside the gene matches: 4. This CDR3 is CASSFAGTGSYNSPLHF. The CDR3 DNA is TGTGCCAGCAGCTTTGCTGGGACAGGCTCCTATAATTCACCCCTCCACTTT. The full variable domain, in which reference TRBV5-6 and TRBJ1-6 provide the parts outside the CDR3, is DAGVTQSPTHLIKTRGQQVTLRCSPKSGHDTVSWYQQALGQGPQFIFQYYEEEERQRGNFPDRFSGHQFPNYSSELNVNALLLGDSALYLCASSFAGTGSYNSPLHFGNGTRLTVT.

This clone was observed once. The rearrangement uses TRBV10-1 and TRBJ2-2; 7 nucleotides line up with TRBD1. V trimming: 6 bases; J trimming: 3 bases; junction bases outside the gene matches: 4. The CDR3 is 14 amino acids. The germline V gene has CDR1 WNHNN and CDR2 SYGVQD (reference sequence). CDR3 DNA: TGCGCCAGCAGCCGGGACAGTTACACCGGGGAGCTGTTTTTT. Translated, it gives CASSRDSYTGELFF.